What follows describes a single T cell receptor (beta chain). This clonotype came up a few times. Its antigen is currently not known. At one end, the junction sequence differs from germline, possibly due to a read error. CDR1 and CDR2 (MNHEY, SVGAGI) derive from the germline V gene. There are 16 amino acids in the CDR3, from cysteine to phenylalanine inclusive. Only CDR3 DNA is held: 48 bases, read in frame from base 1. Hyperthyroidism was defined as stable when no progression to ophthalmopathy occurred within 18 months of follow-up. The hyperthyroidism patients were 18 to 65 years old and newly diagnosed, with a disease duration of less than 2 months. Patients were excluded if they had other autoimmune diseases, uncontrolled infections, pregnancy or lactation. Diagnosis relied on clinical symptoms, serum thyroxine, TRAb, thyroid ultrasound and orbital computed tomography. PBMCs were isolated from about 9 ml of fresh peripheral blood by Ficoll-Paque density gradient centrifugation. Total RNA was extracted using Trizol reagent, and RNA quality was checked on an Agilent 2100 Bioanalyzer.

This entry belongs to a study of Graves' ophthalmopathy and Graves' hyperthyroidism (dated by TCRdb to the late 2010s). Regarding the research as a whole: Peripheral blood samples were taken at the time of initial diagnosis, before any treatment was given. To explore V-J signatures distinguishing ophthalmopathy from hyperthyroidism, a discovery set of 100 or so patients (around 44 ophthalmopathy, 55 to 60 stable hyperthyroidism) was enrolled. The study used signatures of the TCR beta repertoire to tell Graves' ophthalmopathy apart from Graves' hyperthyroidism and to predict which patients would progress to ophthalmopathy. For independent validation, a separate cohort was made up of 18 hyperthyroidism patients plus 17 patients who later progressed from hyperthyroidism to ophthalmopathy. After sampling, hyperthyroidism patients received methimazole starting at 30 mg daily, and ophthalmopathy patients received high-dose intravenous methylprednisolone. In total, 135 blood samples were TCR-sequenced: 40 to 45 ophthalmopathy, 75 hyperthyroidism and about 17 hyperthyroidism-to-ophthalmopathy patients. In over 5 hyperthyroidism patients, the T-cell repertoires found in thyroid tissue were compared with those found in blood.

Summary of the overall study and its limitations: No statistical method was used to predetermine the sample size, and group allocation was not hidden from the investigators. In validation, the model predicted ophthalmopathy progression with 70.59% sensitivity and roughly 78% specificity; roughly 11 predicted patients were CT-confirmed with GO in a median of about 7.1 months. In cross-validation, the 13-signature model distinguished ophthalmopathy from stable hyperthyroidism with approximately 90% sensitivity and about 84% specificity, and in the test set the corresponding values were about 80% and 75%. Most expanded thyroid clonotypes with frequency above 0.001 were also detected in blood, suggesting blood repertoires may reflect the thyroid immune response.

For repertoire sequencing, the TCR beta CDR3 regions were amplified from RNA transcripts. A first-round RT-PCR used HTBI primers with the Qiagen OneStep RT-PCR kit, followed by a second-round multiplex PCR, size selection and purification. Sequencing of the libraries was carried out on an Illumina HiSeq2000 in paired-end mode with 100 bp reads. Per the source publication's procedure: SOAPnuke was used for read processing, and reads with adapters, uncalled bases, a mean Phred below 15, or no exact constant-primer or identifier match were discarded. High-quality paired reads were merged with COPE v1.2.5. Each unique nucleotide sequence was defined as a clonotype, and clonotypes were aligned to IMGT TRB V, D and J references with MiTCR v1.1. Only V-J combinations with frequency above 0.0001 were analysed, covering about 99% of repertoires. For each V-J combination, a TCR clonal expansion and chaos score was defined as F50 clonal expansion divided by the chaos observed in the TCRdist matrix. Welch's t-statistics and random forest were used to narrow the features down to roughly twelve V-J combinations, which were then fed into a naive Bayes classifier. The similarity between thyroid and blood repertoires was quantified using the Morisita-Horn index. The public reads were quality trimmed at Q25 with fastp and then assembled into clones with MiXCR by TCRdb, keeping productive beta chains. Every entry covers one CDR3 protein and lists the most common genes and DNA from its rows. TCRdb assigned the V and J calls; the authors' analysis was not used. In all, the sample holds 300,000 to 450,000 distinct CDR3 sequences, and approximately 18% of those were seen once. The ten largest clones capture 2.4% of the sample.

This receptor was obtained from an adult woman with stable Graves' hyperthyroidism. The specimen was peripheral blood. The V and J segments used are TRBV6-5 and TRBJ2-5, with 9 bases aligning to TRBD2. The nucleotides read TGTGCCAGCAGTTACTCTCAAGCGGGAGGTCAAGAGGCCCAGTACTTC. Its coded protein is CASSYSQAGGQEAQYF.